These 3 T cell receptor beta chains were sequenced from one sample in a study of T-cell reconstitution after alpha-beta-depleted transplantation in children. Unique molecular identifiers were used to barcode this TCRbeta library. TCRdb re-called the PCR reads with MiXCR, one entry per CDR3 protein. The sample lists about 240,000 distinct CDR3 sequences; 12% were seen once. This material consisted of PBMCs from the stem cell graft donor, taken from the stem cell graft. Receptors were obtained from a human donor who donated a stem cell graft to a child with acute lymphoblastic leukemia.

This clonotype was picked up many times. The chain combines TRBV6-1 with TRBJ2-2; no clear D gene. The germline V gene encodes CDR1 MNHNS and CDR2 SASEGT. Trimming took 2 bases from V and 0 from J, leaving 7 bases between them. The CDR3 is 15 amino acids. CDR3 residues: CASSEHTSNTGELFF. DNA for the CDR3: TGTGCCAGCAGTGAACACACATCGAACACCGGGGAGCTGTTTTTT.

A word on this clonotype: Being one base from a much bigger clone, this may be a read error. V is TRBV4-2 and J is TRBJ1-4; D unresolved. The CDR3 runs to 15 residues. V lost 5 bases and J lost 0, with 10 bases in between. Germline lookup yields CDR1 LGHNA and CDR2 YNFKEQ. The CDR3 nucleotides read TGTGCCAGCAGCACCCCCCGATCAACTAATGAAAAACTGTTTTTT. Translation gives CASSTPRSTNEKLFF.

This clonotype was observed at least ten times. The CDR3 sequence: CATSMSGTGWGVPQHF. The CDR3 bases are TGTGCCACCAGTATGTCAGGCACCGGGTGGGGGGTGCCCCAGCATTTT. V usage is TRBV24-1 and J usage is TRBJ1-5, with D possibly being TRBD1 (5 bases). From germline, CDR1 is KGHDR and CDR2 SFDVKD. CDR3 length equals 16 residues. V shed 6 bases and J shed 9 bases, with 23 bases lying between them.